This T cell receptor beta chain was captured in a study of T cell repertoires in cytomegalovirus infection. Looking at the study overall: Shared public TCR beta signatures pointed to both CMV infection and a matching HLA type.

TCRdb processed the reads anew with MiXCR; each CDR3 protein has one entry. Of about 320,000 distinct CDR3 sequences detected, 9.5% appear once; the ten largest clones hold approximately 4.5%. This clonotype was seen more than once but under ten times. V was clipped by 5 bases and J by 1 base, with 8 bases between them. The CDR3 has 13 amino acids. Germline CDR1 DFQATT, CDR2 SNEGSKA (reference sequence). The chain combines TRBV20-1 with TRBJ2-2; D possibly uses TRBD1 or TRBD2 (5 bases each). The specimen was PBMCs. The receptor's source is a human donor in good health (CMV status not recorded). Some clones in this sample may be carry-over from other donors' samples. CDR3 in DNA: TGCAGTGCTGAGGGGATGAACACCGGGGAGCTGTTTTTT. Translated, it gives CSAEGMNTGELFF.